Listed below are T cell receptor beta chains from one sample, sequenced in a study of CD8+ T cells in alopecia areata. Clones were read by immunoSEQ multiplex PCR, and TCRdb kept only the in-frame ones, dropping some. The sample has fewer than 100,000 clones, less than 50% seen once. Sequenced: CD4+ T cells sorted from blood. Receptor source: a human donor with alopecia areata. The CDR3 runs from the conserved cysteine through the conserved F or W. The D gene is left open where the match is weak. A row's size may be missing; if present it is once, few, many or a size class.

clone_size: NA
v_call: TRBV5-1
d_call: NA
j_call: TRBJ2-5
cdr3_nt: TGCGCCAGCAGCTTGGAGGGCCAAGAGACCCAGTACTTC
cdr3_aa: CASSLEGQETQYF

clone_size: few
v_call: TRBV25-1
d_call: NA
j_call: TRBJ2-3
cdr3_nt: TGTGCCAGCAGTGGATCTAGCACAGATACGCAGTATTTT
cdr3_aa: CASSGSSTDTQYF

clone_size: NA
v_call: TRBV30
d_call: NA
j_call: TRBJ1-1
cdr3_nt: TGTGCCTGGAATAAGGGCCTCAAGGTGACTGAAGCTTTCTTT
cdr3_aa: CAWNKGLKVTEAFF

clone_size: few
v_call: TRBV19
d_call: NA
j_call: TRBJ2-3
cdr3_nt: TGTGCCAGTACTAGCCGGGATACGCAGTATTTT
cdr3_aa: CASTSRDTQYF

clone_size: few
v_call: TRBV28
d_call: NA
j_call: TRBJ1-2
cdr3_nt: TGTGCCAGCACCCATGGAGCCGTCTATGGCTACACCTTC
cdr3_aa: CASTHGAVYGYTF

clone_size: few
v_call: TRBV30
d_call: TRBD1
j_call: TRBJ2-5
cdr3_nt: TGTGCCTGGAGGACAGGGAGAGAGACCCAGTACTTC
cdr3_aa: CAWRTGRETQYF

clone_size: few
v_call: TRBV29-1
d_call: NA
j_call: TRBJ1-2
cdr3_nt: TGCAGCGGGTGGGACTATGGCTACACCTTC
cdr3_aa: CSGWDYGYTF

clone_size: NA
v_call: TRBV29-1
d_call: TRBD2
j_call: TRBJ2-7
cdr3_nt: TGCAGCGGACTAGCGGACTCCTACGAGCAGTACTTC
cdr3_aa: CSGLADSYEQYF

clone_size: NA
v_call: TRBV29-1
d_call: TRBD1
j_call: TRBJ2-7
cdr3_nt: TGCAGCGTTGAAAGGACAGGGGCGTACGAGCAGTACTTC
cdr3_aa: CSVERTGAYEQYF

clone_size: NA
v_call: TRBV5-1
d_call: TRBD1
j_call: TRBJ2-3
cdr3_nt: TGCGCCAGCAGCAGAAATTCCGGGACAGGGGACTTGGCTAGCACAGATACGCAGTATTTT
cdr3_aa: CASSRNSGTGDLASTDTQYF

clone_size: NA
v_call: TRBV6-5
d_call: NA
j_call: TRBJ2-7
cdr3_nt: TGTGCCAGCAGTTACTCCCCCGGGTCCTCCTACGAGCAGTACTTC
cdr3_aa: CASSYSPGSSYEQYF

clone_size: few
v_call: TRBV20-1
d_call: NA
j_call: TRBJ1-2
cdr3_nt: TGCAGTGCAGGGGTCAATGGCTACACCTTC
cdr3_aa: CSAGVNGYTF

clone_size: few
v_call: TRBV5-1
d_call: NA
j_call: TRBJ1-5
cdr3_nt: TGCGCCAGCCAAGAGGGCGGGGGAAGCAATCAGCCCCAGCATTTT
cdr3_aa: CASQEGGGSNQPQHF

clone_size: few
v_call: TRBV29-1
d_call: NA
j_call: TRBJ2-4
cdr3_nt: TGCAGCGTGGGCGGCAAACAAGCCAAAAACATTCAGTACTTC
cdr3_aa: CSVGGKQAKNIQYF

clone_size: NA
v_call: TRBV2
d_call: TRBD1
j_call: TRBJ1-2
cdr3_nt: TGTGCCAGCAGTTTAGGACAGGGACTCTATGGCTACACCTTC
cdr3_aa: CASSLGQGLYGYTF

clone_size: NA
v_call: TRBV7-2
d_call: NA
j_call: TRBJ2-5
cdr3_nt: TGTGCCAGCAGCGCGGGACTGGGGTACCAAGAGACCCAGTACTTC
cdr3_aa: CASSAGLGYQETQYF

clone_size: NA
v_call: TRBV11-3
d_call: NA
j_call: TRBJ1-5
cdr3_nt: TGTGCCAGCAGCACAGGCGGGGAGCAGCCCCAGCATTTT
cdr3_aa: CASSTGGEQPQHF

clone_size: many
v_call: TRBV29-1
d_call: NA
j_call: TRBJ2-3
cdr3_nt: TGCAGCGTTGAAGGGGGACTCCTCACAGATACGCAGTATTTT
cdr3_aa: CSVEGGLLTDTQYF

clone_size: NA
v_call: TRBV30
d_call: NA
j_call: TRBJ2-5
cdr3_nt: TGTGCCTGGAGTGGCGGAGGGAACCAAGAGACCCAGTACTTC
cdr3_aa: CAWSGGGNQETQYF

clone_size: few
v_call: TRBV28
d_call: NA
j_call: TRBJ1-2
cdr3_nt: TGTGCCAGCAGGTGGGGCCAGGGTGATGGCTACACCTTC
cdr3_aa: CASRWGQGDGYTF

clone_size: NA
v_call: TRBV28
d_call: NA
j_call: TRBJ2-1
cdr3_nt: TGTGCCAGCAGTATGGTGGGCGGGTACAATGAGCAGTTCTTC
cdr3_aa: CASSMVGGYNEQFF

clone_size: few
v_call: TRBV25-1
d_call: TRBD1
j_call: TRBJ2-7
cdr3_nt: TGTGCCAGCAGTAAACAGGGGTACGAGCAGTACTTC
cdr3_aa: CASSKQGYEQYF

clone_size: NA
v_call: TRBV29-1
d_call: NA
j_call: TRBJ1-3
cdr3_nt: TGCAGCGTTGGGGACGACTTCCTTGGAAACACCATATATTTT
cdr3_aa: CSVGDDFLGNTIYF

clone_size: many
v_call: TRBV29-1
d_call: NA
j_call: TRBJ2-7
cdr3_nt: TGCAGCGTTCTCTTAGAGGGGAGAATTACCTACGAGCAGTACTTC
cdr3_aa: CSVLLEGRITYEQYF

clone_size: NA
v_call: TRBV23-1
d_call: NA
j_call: TRBJ1-1
cdr3_nt: TGCGCCAGCACCCTAGGGGTGAACACTGAAGCTTTCTTT
cdr3_aa: CASTLGVNTEAFF

clone_size: NA
v_call: TRBV29-1
d_call: NA
j_call: TRBJ2-2
cdr3_nt: TGCAGCGTTGCGAGGGCAGGGAACACCGGGGAGCTGTTTTTT
cdr3_aa: CSVARAGNTGELFF

clone_size: NA
v_call: TRBV29-1
d_call: TRBD2
j_call: TRBJ2-7
cdr3_nt: TGCAGCGTTGAAAGTCCCGGGACTAGCGGGAGTCTTCTAAGTGTTGGCGAGCAGTACTTC
cdr3_aa: CSVESPGTSGSLLSVGEQYF

clone_size: NA
v_call: TRBV28
d_call: TRBD1
j_call: TRBJ2-2
cdr3_nt: TGTGCCAGTTGCCAAACAGGGGCCACCGGGGAGCTGTTTTTT
cdr3_aa: CASCQTGATGELFF

clone_size: few
v_call: TRBV4-3
d_call: NA
j_call: TRBJ1-1
cdr3_nt: TGCGCCAGCAGCCAAATCCGCGGACGCACTGAAGCTTTCTTT
cdr3_aa: CASSQIRGRTEAFF

clone_size: NA
v_call: TRBV27
d_call: NA
j_call: TRBJ2-7
cdr3_nt: TGTGCCAGCAGTGCGAGACATACCCCTATGGACTACGAGCAGTACTTC
cdr3_aa: CASSARHTPMDYEQYF

clone_size: few
v_call: TRBV2
d_call: TRBD1
j_call: TRBJ2-7
cdr3_nt: TGTGCCAGCGACCGGGACAGGGACGAGCAGTACTTC
cdr3_aa: CASDRDRDEQYF

clone_size: few
v_call: TRBV29-1
d_call: NA
j_call: TRBJ2-7
cdr3_nt: TGCAGCGTTGAACCTGGTGCAGGTGGGGACAACGAGCAGTACTTC
cdr3_aa: CSVEPGAGGDNEQYF

clone_size: NA
v_call: TRBV30
d_call: NA
j_call: TRBJ1-2
cdr3_nt: TGTGCCTGGGGCAGGGATGGCTACACCTTC
cdr3_aa: CAWGRDGYTF

clone_size: NA
v_call: TRBV28
d_call: NA
j_call: TRBJ2-7
cdr3_nt: TGTGCCAGCAGGCTAGCTCTCCCCTCCTACGAGCAGTACTTC
cdr3_aa: CASRLALPSYEQYF

clone_size: NA
v_call: TRBV30
d_call: NA
j_call: TRBJ1-4
cdr3_nt: TGTGCCGCCCGGGACGGCAATAATGAAAAACTGTTTTTT
cdr3_aa: CAARDGNNEKLFF

clone_size: few
v_call: TRBV2
d_call: NA
j_call: TRBJ2-2
cdr3_nt: TGTGCCAGCAGTGCCTCAGGTCGCCAGCGGGACACCGGGGAGCTGTTTTTT
cdr3_aa: CASSASGRQRDTGELFF

clone_size: NA
v_call: TRBV20-1
d_call: NA
j_call: TRBJ1-2
cdr3_nt: TGCAGTGCTGTTCCCGTCGACTACACCTTC
cdr3_aa: CSAVPVDYTF

clone_size: NA
v_call: TRBV30
d_call: NA
j_call: TRBJ2-7
cdr3_nt: TGTGCCTGGGGTAATCACCACGAGCAGTACTTC
cdr3_aa: CAWGNHHEQYF

clone_size: NA
v_call: TRBV7-2
d_call: NA
j_call: TRBJ2-5
cdr3_nt: TGTGCCAGCAGCTCCGCCCCGGTTCCGCGCCAAGAGACCCAGTACTTC
cdr3_aa: CASSSAPVPRQETQYF

clone_size: NA
v_call: TRBV29-1
d_call: NA
j_call: TRBJ2-5
cdr3_nt: TGCAGCGTTGACAGTTCACAGGAGACCCAGTACTTC
cdr3_aa: CSVDSSQETQYF

clone_size: NA
v_call: TRBV21-1
d_call: NA
j_call: TRBJ2-1
cdr3_nt: TGTGCCAGCAGCAAAGCGTCCTCCTACAATGAGCAGTTCTTC
cdr3_aa: CASSKASSYNEQFF

clone_size: NA
v_call: TRBV29-1
d_call: NA
j_call: TRBJ1-2
cdr3_nt: TGCAGCGTTGGGGATGGCTACACCTTC
cdr3_aa: CSVGDGYTF

clone_size: NA
v_call: TRBV18
d_call: NA
j_call: TRBJ2-7
cdr3_nt: TGTGCCAGCTCACCAAACGGGAGTCCTCGCGAGCAGTACTTC
cdr3_aa: CASSPNGSPREQYF

clone_size: NA
v_call: TRBV29-1
d_call: NA
j_call: TRBJ2-5
cdr3_nt: TGCAGCGTGGGCGGACAGAAAGAGACCCAGTACTTC
cdr3_aa: CSVGGQKETQYF

clone_size: NA
v_call: TRBV4-2
d_call: NA
j_call: TRBJ2-7
cdr3_nt: TGTGCCAGCAGCCAAGACCGGGCTAGCTCCTACGAGCAGTACTTC
cdr3_aa: CASSQDRASSYEQYF

clone_size: few
v_call: TRBV18
d_call: NA
j_call: TRBJ1-1
cdr3_nt: TGTGCCAGCTCACCTCTGACGAGCACTGAAGCTTTCTTT
cdr3_aa: CASSPLTSTEAFF